The 6 T cell receptor beta chains below were found in one sample sequenced in a study of blood T cell repertoires in COVID-19. Profiled with immunoSEQ multiplex PCR; TCRdb holds only in-frame clones, not every one. Altogether over 100,000 clones are present, 75% to 85% being singletons, with the ten largest covering roughly 7.7%. The sequencing sample was made of peripheral blood. All receptors derive from a man aged 65 to 79 with acute or convalescent COVID-19.

This clone has only one observation. J is TRBJ1-6 and V is TRBV25-1; no reliable D call. Germline CDR1 is MGHDK and CDR2 is SYGVNS. The CDR3 totals 13 residues. V lost 5 bases to trimming and J lost 5 bases, with 7 bases between them. As DNA, the CDR3 is TGTGCCAGCAGTAGAGACAATAATTCACCCCTCCACTTT. It specifies CASSRDNNSPLHF.

The chain has TRBV2 and TRBJ1-3; D remains ambiguous. V lost 5 bases, J lost 8 bases, and 13 bases lay in between. The CDR3 has 13 residues. CDR1 is SNHLY, CDR2 FYNNEI, per germline. The CDR3 protein is CASSIGTIYTIYF. The CDR3 nucleotides read TGTGCCAGCAGTATTGGAACTATCTACACCATATATTTT.

The chain couples TRBV5-4 to TRBJ2-2; TRBD1 aligns across 8 bases. This CDR3 region has 15 residues. Germline CDR1 and CDR2: SGHNT and YYREEE (reference sequence). V lost 4 bases and J lost 6; bases outside the gene matches: 8. The CDR3 is CASSPDRVRSGELFF. CDR3 in DNA: TGTGCCAGCAGCCCGGACAGGGTGAGGTCCGGGGAGCTGTTTTTT.

The V gene is TRBV20-1, the J gene TRBJ1-2; D is unresolved. V dropped 3 bases and J dropped 8 bases, with 10 bases sitting between them. Looked up from germline, CDR1 is DFQATT and CDR2 is SNEGSKA (reference sequence). The CDR3 is 11 residues long. The CDR3 region is CSASRGSGYTF. The CDR3 bases are TGCAGTGCTAGCAGAGGCTCAGGCTACACCTTC.

In DNA form, the CDR3 reads TGTGCCAGCAGCTTGGGTCAGGGAGAGACCCAGTACTTC. This codes for CASSLGQGETQYF. This chain uses TRBV5-4 with TRBJ2-5, with D maybe TRBD1 (5 bases). Trimming took off 0 bases at V and 4 bases at J, with 7 bases between the two ends. The CDR3 sequence is 13 residues long. Germline V gives CDR1 SGHNT, CDR2 YYREEE (reference sequence).

This sequence joins TRBV7-9 and TRBJ2-3, with a weak D call TRBD1 (5 bases). Germline-derived CDR1 and CDR2 are SEHNR and FQNEAQ (reference sequence). V lost 3 bases, J lost 1 base, and 8 bases lay in between. The CDR3 contains 14 residues. The CDR3 protein is CASSFDSGTDTQYF. The DNA of the CDR3 is TGTGCCAGCAGCTTCGACAGCGGCACAGATACGCAGTATTTT.